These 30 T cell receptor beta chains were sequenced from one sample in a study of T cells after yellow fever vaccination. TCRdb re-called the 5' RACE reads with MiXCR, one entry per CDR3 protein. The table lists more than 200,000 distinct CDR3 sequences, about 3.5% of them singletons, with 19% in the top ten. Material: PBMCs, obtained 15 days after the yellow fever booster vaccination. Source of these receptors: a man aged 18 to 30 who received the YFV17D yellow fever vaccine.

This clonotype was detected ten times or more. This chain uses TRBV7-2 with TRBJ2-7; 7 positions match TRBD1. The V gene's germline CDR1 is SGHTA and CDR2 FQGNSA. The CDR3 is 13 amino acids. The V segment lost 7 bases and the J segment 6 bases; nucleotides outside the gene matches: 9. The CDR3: CASMPQGVIEQYF. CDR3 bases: TGTGCCAGCATGCCCCAGGGGGTCATCGAGCAGTACTTC.

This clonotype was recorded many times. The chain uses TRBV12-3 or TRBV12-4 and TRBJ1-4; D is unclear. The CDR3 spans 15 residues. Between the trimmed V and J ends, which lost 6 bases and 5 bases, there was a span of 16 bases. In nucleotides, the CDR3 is TGTGCCAGCAGCTTATCCCGAGGCGCGAATGAAAAACTGTTTTTT. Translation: CASSLSRGANEKLFF.

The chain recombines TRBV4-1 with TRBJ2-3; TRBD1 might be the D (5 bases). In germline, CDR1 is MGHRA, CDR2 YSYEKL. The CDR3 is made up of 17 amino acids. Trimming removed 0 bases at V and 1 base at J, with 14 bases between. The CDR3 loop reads CASSQDPAGWGTDTQYF. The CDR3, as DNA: TGCGCCAGCAGCCAAGATCCGGCAGGGTGGGGCACAGATACGCAGTATTTT.

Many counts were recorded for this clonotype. The CDR3 loop is CASSEFSVQYF. As DNA, the CDR3 is TGTGCCAGCAGCGAGTTTTCTGTGCAGTACTTC. The chain combines TRBV5-4 with TRBJ2-7; D uncertain. The CDR3 length is 11 residues. Germline assignment: CDR1 SGHNT and CDR2 YYREEE (reference sequence). V lost 4 bases and J 9 bases, leaving 11 bases between the germline ends.

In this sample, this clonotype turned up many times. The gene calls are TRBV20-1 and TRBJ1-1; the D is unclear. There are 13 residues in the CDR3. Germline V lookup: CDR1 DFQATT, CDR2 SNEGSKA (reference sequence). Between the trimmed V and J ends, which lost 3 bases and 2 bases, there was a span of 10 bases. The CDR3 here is CSASSLLNTEAFF. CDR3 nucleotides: TGCAGTGCTAGTTCACTTCTAAACACTGAAGCTTTCTTT.

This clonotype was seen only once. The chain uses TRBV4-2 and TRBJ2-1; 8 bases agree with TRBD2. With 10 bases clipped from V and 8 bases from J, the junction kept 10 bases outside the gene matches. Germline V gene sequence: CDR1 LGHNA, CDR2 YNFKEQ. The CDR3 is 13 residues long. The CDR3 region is CATSRGGIDEQFF. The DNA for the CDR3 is TGTGCCACCTCCCGGGGGGGCATCGATGAGCAGTTCTTC.

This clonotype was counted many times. CDR3 in amino acids: CASSIGGWKETQYF. For the CDR3, the DNA is TGTGCCAGTAGTATAGGGGGCTGGAAAGAGACCCAGTACTTC. The chain combines TRBV19 with TRBJ2-5; perhaps TRBD1 as D (5 bases). Germline loops: CDR1 LNHDA, CDR2 SQIVND (reference sequence). V was clipped by 1 base and J by 3 bases, with 9 bases between them. The CDR3 length is 14 residues.

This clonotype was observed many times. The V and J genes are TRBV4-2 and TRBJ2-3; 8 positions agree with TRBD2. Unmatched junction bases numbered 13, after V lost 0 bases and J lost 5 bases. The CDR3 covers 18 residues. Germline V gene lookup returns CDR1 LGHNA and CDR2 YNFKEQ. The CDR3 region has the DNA TGTGCCAGCAGCCAAGATGTTGTGGGACTAGGTATTCAAGATACGCAGTATTTT. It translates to CASSQDVVGLGIQDTQYF.

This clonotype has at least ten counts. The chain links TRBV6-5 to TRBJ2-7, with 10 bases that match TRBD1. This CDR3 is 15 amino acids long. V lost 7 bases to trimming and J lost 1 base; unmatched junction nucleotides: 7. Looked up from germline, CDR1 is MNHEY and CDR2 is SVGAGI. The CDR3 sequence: CASTWGQGPSYEQYF. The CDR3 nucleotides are TGTGCCAGCACTTGGGGACAGGGGCCATCCTACGAGCAGTACTTC.

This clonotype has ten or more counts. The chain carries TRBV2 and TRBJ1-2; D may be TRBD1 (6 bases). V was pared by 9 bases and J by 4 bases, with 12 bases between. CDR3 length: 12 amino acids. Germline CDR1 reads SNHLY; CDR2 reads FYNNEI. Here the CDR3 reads CASNRAAYGYTF. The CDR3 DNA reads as TGTGCCAGTAACAGGGCAGCCTATGGCTACACCTTC.

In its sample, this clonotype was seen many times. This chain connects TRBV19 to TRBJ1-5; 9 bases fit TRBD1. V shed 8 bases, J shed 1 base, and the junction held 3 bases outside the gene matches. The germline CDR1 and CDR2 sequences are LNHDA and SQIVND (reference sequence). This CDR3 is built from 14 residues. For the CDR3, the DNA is TGTGCCAGTGCCGGGACAGGGAGCAATCAGCCCCAGCATTTT. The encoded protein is CASAGTGSNQPQHF.

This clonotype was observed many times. The CDR3 nucleotides are TGCAGTGCGCCCCCGGAGGACAGGCTGGTCCATGAGCAGTTCTTC. This gives the protein CSAPPEDRLVHEQFF. The chain has TRBV20-1 and TRBJ2-1, with 7 bases aligning to TRBD1. Trimming at V came to 6 bases and at J to 8 bases, leaving 16 bases not matched to a gene. There are 15 residues in the CDR3. Germline V CDR1 and CDR2: DFQATT, SNEGSKA (reference sequence).

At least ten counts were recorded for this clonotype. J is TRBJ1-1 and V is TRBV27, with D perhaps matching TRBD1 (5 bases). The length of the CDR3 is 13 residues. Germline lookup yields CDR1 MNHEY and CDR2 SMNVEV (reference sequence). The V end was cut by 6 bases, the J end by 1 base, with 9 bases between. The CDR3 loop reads CASSWGRNTEAFF. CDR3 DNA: TGTGCCAGCAGCTGGGGGAGGAACACTGAAGCTTTCTTT.

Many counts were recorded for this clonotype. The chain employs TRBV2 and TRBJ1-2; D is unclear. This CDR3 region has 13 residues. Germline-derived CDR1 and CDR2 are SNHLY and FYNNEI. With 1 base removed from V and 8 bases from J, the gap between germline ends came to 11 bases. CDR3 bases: TGTGCCAGCAGTGAAGAGGGCCTAGGGGGCTACACCTTC. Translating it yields CASSEEGLGGYTF.

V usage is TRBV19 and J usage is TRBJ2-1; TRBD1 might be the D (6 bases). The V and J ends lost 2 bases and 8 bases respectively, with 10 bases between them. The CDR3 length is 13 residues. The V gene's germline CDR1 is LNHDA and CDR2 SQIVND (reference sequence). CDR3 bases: TGTGCCAGTAGTATATACAGGGCCCATGAGCAGTTCTTC. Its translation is CASSIYRAHEQFF.

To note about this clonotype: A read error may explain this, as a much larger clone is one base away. The CDR3 sequence is CASSFSGGDYEQFF. For the CDR3, the DNA is TGCGCCAGCAGCTTTTCTGGAGGCGACTATGAGCAGTTCTTC. J is TRBJ2-1 and V is TRBV5-1; a possible D gene is TRBD2 (5 bases). Trimming pared 2 bases from V and 8 bases from J, leaving 14 bases between. The CDR3 covers 14 residues. CDR1 is SGHRS, CDR2 YFSETQ, per germline.

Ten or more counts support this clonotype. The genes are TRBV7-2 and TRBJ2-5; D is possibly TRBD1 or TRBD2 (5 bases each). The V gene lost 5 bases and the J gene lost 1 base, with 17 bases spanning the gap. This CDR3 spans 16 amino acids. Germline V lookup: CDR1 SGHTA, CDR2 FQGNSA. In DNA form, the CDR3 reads TGTGCCAGCAGCCTTGGGGGTGGGGGTACCCAAGAGACCCAGTACTTC. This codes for CASSLGGGGTQETQYF.

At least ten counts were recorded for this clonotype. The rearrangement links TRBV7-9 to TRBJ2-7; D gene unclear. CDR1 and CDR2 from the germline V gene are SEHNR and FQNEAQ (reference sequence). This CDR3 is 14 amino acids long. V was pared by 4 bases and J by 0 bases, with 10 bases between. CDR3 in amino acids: CASSSAGFSYEQYV. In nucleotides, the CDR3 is TGTGCCAGCAGCTCTGCCGGGTTCTCCTACGAGCAGTACGTC.

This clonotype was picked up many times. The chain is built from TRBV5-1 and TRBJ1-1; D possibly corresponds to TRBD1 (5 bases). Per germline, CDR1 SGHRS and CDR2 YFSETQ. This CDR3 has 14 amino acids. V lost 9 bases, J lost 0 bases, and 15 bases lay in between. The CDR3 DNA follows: TGCGCCACGTCCCGGGGCCTTTTGAACACTGAAGCTTTCTTT. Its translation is CATSRGLLNTEAFF.

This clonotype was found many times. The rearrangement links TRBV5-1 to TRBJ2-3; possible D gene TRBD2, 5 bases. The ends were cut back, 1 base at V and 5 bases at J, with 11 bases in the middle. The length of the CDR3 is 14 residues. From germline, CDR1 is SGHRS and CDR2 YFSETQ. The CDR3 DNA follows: TGCGCCAGCAGCTTGCAAACCGGGATAGATACGCAGTATTTT. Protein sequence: CASSLQTGIDTQYF. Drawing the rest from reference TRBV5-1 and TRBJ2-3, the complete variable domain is KAGVTQTPRYLIKTRGQQVTLSCSPISGHRSVSWYQQTPGQGLQFLFEYFSETQRNKGNFPGRFSGRQFSNSRSEMNVSTLELGDSALYLCASSLQTGIDTQYFGPGTRLTVL.

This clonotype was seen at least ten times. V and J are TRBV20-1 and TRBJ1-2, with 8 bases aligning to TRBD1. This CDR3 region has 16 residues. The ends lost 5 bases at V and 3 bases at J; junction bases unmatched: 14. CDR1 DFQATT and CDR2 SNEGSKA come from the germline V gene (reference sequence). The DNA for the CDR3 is TGCAGTGCTCCTCGACTCGGGTCAGGGGGCGACTATGGCTACACCTTC. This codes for CSAPRLGSGGDYGYTF.

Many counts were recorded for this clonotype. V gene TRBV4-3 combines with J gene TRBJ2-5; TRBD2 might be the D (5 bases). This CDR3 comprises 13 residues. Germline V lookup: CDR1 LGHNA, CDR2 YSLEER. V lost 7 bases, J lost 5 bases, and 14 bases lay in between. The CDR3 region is CASTGITAETQYF. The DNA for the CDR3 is TGCGCCAGCACCGGGATTACCGCCGAGACCCAGTACTTC.

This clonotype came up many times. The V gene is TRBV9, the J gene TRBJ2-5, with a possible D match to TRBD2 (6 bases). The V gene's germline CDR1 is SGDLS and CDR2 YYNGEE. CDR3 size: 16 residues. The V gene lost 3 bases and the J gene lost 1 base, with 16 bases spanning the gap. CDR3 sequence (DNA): TGTGCCAGCAGCGCGAGCCCCCGGGACTTCCAAGAGACCCAGTACTTC. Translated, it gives CASSASPRDFQETQYF.

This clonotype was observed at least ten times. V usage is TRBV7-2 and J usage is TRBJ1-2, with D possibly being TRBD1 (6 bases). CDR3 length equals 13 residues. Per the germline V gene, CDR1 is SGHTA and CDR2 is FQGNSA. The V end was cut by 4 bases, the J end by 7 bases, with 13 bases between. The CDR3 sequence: CASSSRQDAGYTF. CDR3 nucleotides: TGTGCCAGCAGCTCCAGACAGGATGCTGGCTACACCTTC.

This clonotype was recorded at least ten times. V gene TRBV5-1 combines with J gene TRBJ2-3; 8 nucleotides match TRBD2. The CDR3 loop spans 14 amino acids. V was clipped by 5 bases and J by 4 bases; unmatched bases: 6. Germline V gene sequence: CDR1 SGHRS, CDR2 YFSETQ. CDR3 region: CASRPGLVSDTQYF. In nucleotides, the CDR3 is TGCGCCAGCAGGCCGGGACTAGTCTCAGATACGCAGTATTTT.

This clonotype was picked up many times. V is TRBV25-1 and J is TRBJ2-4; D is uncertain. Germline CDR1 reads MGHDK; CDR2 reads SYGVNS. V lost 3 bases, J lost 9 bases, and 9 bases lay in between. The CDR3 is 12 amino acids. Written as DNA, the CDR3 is TGTGCCAGCAGTGATCCCGTTGGCATTCAGTACTTC. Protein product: CASSDPVGIQYF.

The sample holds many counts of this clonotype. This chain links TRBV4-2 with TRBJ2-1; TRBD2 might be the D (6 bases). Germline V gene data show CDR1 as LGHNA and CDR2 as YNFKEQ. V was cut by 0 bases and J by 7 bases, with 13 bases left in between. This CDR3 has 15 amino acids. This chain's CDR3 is CASSQDRGTQNEQFF. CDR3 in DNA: TGTGCCAGCAGCCAAGACCGGGGGACGCAAAATGAGCAGTTCTTC.

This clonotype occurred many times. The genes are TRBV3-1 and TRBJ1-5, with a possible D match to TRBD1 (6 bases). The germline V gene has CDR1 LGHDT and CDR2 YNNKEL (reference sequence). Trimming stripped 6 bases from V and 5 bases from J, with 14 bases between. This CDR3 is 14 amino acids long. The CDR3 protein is CASSETRQDQPQHF. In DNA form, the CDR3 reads TGTGCCAGCAGTGAAACTAGACAGGATCAGCCCCAGCATTTT.

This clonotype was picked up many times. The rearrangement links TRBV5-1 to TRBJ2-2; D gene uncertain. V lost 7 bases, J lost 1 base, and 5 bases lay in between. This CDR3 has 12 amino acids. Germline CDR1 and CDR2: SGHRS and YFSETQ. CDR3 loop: CASDGNTGELFF. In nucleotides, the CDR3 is TGCGCCAGCGACGGGAACACCGGGGAGCTGTTTTTT.

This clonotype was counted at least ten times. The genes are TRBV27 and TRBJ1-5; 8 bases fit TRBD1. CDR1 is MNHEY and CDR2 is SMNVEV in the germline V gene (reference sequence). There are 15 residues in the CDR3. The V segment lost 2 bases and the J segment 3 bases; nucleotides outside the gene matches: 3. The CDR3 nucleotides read TGTGCCAGCAGTTTAATCAGGGGGCTCAATCAGCCCCAGCATTTT. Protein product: CASSLIRGLNQPQHF.